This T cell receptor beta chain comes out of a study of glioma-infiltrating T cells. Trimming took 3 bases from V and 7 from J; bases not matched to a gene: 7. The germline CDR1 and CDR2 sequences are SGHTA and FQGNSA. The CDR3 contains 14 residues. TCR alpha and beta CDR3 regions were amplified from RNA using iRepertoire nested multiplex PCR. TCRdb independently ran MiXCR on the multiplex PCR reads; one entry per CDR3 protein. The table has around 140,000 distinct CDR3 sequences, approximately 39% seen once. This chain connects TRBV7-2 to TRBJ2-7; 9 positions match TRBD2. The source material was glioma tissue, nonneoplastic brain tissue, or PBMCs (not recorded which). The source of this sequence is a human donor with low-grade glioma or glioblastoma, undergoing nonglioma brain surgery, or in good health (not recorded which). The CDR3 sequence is CASSLAGTSNEQYF. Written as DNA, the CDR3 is TGTGCCAGCAGCTTGGCCGGGACTAGCAATGAGCAGTACTTC.